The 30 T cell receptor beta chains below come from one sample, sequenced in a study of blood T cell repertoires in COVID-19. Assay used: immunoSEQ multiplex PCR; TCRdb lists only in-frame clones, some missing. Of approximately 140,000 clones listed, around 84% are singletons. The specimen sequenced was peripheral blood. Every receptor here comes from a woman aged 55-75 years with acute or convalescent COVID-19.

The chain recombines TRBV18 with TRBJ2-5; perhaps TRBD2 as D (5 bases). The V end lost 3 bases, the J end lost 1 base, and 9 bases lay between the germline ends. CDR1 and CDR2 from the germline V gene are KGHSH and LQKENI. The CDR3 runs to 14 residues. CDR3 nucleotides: TGTGCCAGCTCACCTTCGGGAACCCAAGAGACCCAGTACTTC. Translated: CASSPSGTQETQYF.

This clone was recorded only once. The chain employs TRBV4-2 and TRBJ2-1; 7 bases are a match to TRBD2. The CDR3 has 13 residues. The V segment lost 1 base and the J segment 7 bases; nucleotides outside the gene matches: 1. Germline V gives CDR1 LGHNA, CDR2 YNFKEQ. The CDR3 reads CASSQGGGNEQFF. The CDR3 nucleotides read TGTGCCAGCAGCCAAGGCGGGGGAAATGAGCAGTTCTTC.

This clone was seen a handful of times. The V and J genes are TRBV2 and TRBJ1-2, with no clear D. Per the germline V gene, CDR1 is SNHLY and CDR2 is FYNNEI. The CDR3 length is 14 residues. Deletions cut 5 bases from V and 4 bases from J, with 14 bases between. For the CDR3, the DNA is TGTGCCAGCAGTAAGGAGGGTACCAGCTATGGCTACACCTTC. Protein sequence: CASSKEGTSYGYTF. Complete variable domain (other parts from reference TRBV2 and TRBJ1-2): EPEVTQTPSHQVTQMGQEVILRCVPISNHLYFYWYRQILGQKVEFLVSFYNNEISEKSEIFDDQFSVERPDGSNFTLKIRSTKLEDSAMYFCASSKEGTSYGYTFGSGTRLTVV.

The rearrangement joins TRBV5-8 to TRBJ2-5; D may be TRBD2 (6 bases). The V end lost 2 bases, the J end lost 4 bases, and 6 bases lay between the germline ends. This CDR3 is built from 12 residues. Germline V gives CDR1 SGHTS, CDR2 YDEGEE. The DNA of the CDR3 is TGTGCCAGCAGCTTCGGGAGAGAGACCCAGTACTTC. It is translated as CASSFGRETQYF.

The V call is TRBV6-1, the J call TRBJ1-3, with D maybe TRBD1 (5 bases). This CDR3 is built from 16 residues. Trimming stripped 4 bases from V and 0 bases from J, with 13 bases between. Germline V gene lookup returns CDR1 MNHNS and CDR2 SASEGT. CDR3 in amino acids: CASSGGGRFSGNTIYF. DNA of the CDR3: TGTGCCAGCAGTGGGGGGGGACGGTTCTCTGGAAACACCATATATTTT.

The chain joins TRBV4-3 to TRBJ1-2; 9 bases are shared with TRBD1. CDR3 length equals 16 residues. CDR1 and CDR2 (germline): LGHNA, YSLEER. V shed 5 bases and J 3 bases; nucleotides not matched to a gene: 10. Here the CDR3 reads CASSTTGTGNYYGYTF. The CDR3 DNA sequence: TGCGCCAGCAGCACGACCGGGACAGGGAATTACTATGGCTACACCTTC.

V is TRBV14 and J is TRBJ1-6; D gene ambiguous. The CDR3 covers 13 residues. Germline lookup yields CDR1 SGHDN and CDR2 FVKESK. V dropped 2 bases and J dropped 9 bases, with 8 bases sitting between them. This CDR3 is CASSQTSGSPLHF. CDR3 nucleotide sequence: TGTGCCAGCAGCCAAACGTCGGGTTCACCCCTCCACTTT.

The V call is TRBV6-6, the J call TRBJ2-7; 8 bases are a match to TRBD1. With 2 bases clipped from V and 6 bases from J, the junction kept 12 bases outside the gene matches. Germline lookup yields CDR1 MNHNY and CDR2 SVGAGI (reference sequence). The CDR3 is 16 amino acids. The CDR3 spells CASSYPDRVDPSEQYF. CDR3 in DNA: TGTGCCAGCAGTTACCCGGACAGGGTAGATCCTTCCGAGCAGTACTTC.

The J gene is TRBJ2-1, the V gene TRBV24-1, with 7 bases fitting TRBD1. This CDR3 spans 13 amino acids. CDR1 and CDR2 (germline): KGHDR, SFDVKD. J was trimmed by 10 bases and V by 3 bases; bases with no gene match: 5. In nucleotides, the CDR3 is TGTGCCACCAGTGATACCGACAGGGTGGAGCAGTTCTTC. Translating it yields CATSDTDRVEQFF.

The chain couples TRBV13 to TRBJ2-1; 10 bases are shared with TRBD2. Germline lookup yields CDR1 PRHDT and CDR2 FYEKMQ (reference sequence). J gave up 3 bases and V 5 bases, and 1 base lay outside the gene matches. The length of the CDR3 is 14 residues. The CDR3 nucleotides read TGTGCCAGCAGCCAGCGGGGGGGCTACAATGAGCAGTTCTTC. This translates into CASSQRGGYNEQFF.

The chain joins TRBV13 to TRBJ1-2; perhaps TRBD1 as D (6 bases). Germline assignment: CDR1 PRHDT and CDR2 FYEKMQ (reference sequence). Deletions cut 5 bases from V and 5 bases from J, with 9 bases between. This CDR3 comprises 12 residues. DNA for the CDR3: TGTGCCAGCAGCGTTCAGGGGTATGGCTACACCTTC. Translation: CASSVQGYGYTF. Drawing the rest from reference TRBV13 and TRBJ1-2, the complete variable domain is AAGVIQSPRHLIKEKRETATLKCYPIPRHDTVYWYQQGPGQDPQFLISFYEKMQSDKGSIPDRFSAQQFSDYHSELNMSSLELGDSALYFCASSVQGYGYTFGSGTRLTVV.

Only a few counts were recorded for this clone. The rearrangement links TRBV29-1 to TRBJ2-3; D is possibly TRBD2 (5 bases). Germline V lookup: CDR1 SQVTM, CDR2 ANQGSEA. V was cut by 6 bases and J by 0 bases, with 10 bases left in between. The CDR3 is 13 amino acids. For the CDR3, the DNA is TGCAGCGTGAAAGGGAGAAGCACAGATACGCAGTATTTT. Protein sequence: CSVKGRSTDTQYF.

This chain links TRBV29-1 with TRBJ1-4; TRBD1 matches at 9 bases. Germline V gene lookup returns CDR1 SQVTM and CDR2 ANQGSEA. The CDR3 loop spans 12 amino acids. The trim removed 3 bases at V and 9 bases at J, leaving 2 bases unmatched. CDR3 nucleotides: TGCAGCGTTGAGACAGGGGGACAAAAACTGTTTTTT. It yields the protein CSVETGGQKLFF.

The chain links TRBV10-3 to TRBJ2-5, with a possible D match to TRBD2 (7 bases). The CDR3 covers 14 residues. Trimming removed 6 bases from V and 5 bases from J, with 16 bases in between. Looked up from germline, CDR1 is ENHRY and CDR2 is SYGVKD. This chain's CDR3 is CAIRPGLGGETQYF. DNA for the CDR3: TGTGCCATCAGACCAGGACTAGGGGGGGAGACCCAGTACTTC.

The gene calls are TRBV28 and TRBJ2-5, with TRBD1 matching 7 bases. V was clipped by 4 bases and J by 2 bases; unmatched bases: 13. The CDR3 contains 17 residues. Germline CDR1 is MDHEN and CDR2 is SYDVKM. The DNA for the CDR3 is TGTGCCAGCAGTTCGTCCCAAAAGGGGGCGCGACAAGAGACCCAGTACTTC. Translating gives CASSSSQKGARQETQYF.

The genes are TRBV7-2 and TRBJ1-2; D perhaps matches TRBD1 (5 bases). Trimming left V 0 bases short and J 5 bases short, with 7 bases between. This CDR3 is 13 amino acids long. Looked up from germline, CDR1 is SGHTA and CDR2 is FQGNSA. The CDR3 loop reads CASSLARGYGYTF. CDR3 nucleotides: TGTGCCAGCAGCTTAGCAAGGGGTTATGGCTACACCTTC.

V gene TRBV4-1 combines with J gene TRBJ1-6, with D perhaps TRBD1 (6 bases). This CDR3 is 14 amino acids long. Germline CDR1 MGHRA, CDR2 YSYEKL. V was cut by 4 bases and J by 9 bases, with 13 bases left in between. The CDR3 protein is CASSLGHGSSPLHF. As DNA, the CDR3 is TGCGCCAGCAGCCTGGGACATGGAAGTTCACCCCTCCACTTT.

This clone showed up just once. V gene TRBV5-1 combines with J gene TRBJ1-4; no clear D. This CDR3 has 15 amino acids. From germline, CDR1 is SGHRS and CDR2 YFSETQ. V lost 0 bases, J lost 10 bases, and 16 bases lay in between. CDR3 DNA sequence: TGCGCCAGCAGCTTGGGCGGGAGCTCGGGCGGAAAACTGTTTTTT. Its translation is CASSLGGSSGGKLFF.

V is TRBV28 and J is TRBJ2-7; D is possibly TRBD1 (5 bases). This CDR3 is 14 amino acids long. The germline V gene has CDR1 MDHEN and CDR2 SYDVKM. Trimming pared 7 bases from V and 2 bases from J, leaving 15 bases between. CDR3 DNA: TGTGCCAGCACTGACAGTTTCAGGACCTACGAGCAGTACTTC. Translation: CASTDSFRTYEQYF.

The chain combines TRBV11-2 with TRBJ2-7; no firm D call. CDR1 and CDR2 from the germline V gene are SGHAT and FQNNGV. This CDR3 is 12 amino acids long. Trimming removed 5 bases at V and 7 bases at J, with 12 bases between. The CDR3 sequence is CASSRRLEEQYF. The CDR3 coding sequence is TGTGCCAGCAGCCGGCGACTCGAGGAGCAGTACTTC.

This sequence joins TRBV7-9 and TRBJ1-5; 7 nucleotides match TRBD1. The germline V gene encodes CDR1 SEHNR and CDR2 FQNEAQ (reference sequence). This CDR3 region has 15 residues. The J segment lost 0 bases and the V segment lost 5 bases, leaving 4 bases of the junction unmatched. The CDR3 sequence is CASSGDSYSNQPQHF. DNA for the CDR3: TGTGCCAGCAGCGGGGACAGCTATAGCAATCAGCCCCAGCATTTT.

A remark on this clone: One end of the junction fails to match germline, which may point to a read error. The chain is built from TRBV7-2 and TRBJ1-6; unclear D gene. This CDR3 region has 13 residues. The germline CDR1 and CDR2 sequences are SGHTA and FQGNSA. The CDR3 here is CASSLVNNPPLHF. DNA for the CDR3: TGTGCCAGCAGCTTAGTAAATAATCCACCCCTCCACTTT.

The CDR3 loop is CASKEIATGIGYTF. The CDR3 nucleotides read TGTGCCAGCAAAGAAATAGCAACCGGAATTGGCTACACCTTC. The gene calls are TRBV6-5 and TRBJ1-2, with D unclear. Germline CDR1 and CDR2: MNHEY and SVGAGI. V lost 7 bases, J lost 7 bases, and 19 bases lay in between. The CDR3 totals 14 residues.

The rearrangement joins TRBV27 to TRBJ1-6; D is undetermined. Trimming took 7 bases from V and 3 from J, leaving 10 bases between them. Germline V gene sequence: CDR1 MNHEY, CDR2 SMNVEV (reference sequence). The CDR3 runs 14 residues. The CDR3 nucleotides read TGTGCCAGCACTTCCCCCAGCTATAATTCACCCCTCCACTTT. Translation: CASTSPSYNSPLHF.

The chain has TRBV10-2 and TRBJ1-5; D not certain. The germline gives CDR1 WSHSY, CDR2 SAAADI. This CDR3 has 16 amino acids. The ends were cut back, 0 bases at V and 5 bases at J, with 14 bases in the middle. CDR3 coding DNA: TGCGCCAGCAGTGAGTCGCGGGCCGGGAGGGATCAGCCCCAGCATTTT. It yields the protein CASSESRAGRDQPQHF.

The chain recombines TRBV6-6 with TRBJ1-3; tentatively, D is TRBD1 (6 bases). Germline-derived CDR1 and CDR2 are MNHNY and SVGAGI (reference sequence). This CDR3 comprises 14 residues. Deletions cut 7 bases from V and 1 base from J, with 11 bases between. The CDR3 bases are TGTGCCAGCACGGGACAAACATCTGGAAACACCATATATTTT. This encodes CASTGQTSGNTIYF.

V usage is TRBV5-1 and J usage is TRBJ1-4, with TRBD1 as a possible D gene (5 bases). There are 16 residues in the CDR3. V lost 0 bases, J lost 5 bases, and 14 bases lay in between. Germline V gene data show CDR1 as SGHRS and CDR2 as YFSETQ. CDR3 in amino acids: CASSLAMGGQNEKLFF. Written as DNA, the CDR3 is TGCGCCAGCAGCTTGGCGATGGGGGGTCAGAATGAAAAACTGTTTTTT.

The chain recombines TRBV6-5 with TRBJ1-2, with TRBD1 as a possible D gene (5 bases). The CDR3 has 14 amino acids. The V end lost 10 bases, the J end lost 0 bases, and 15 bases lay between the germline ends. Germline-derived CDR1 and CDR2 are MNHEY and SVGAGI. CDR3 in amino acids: CATLRQTPNYGYTF. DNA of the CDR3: TGTGCCACTTTGAGACAGACGCCTAACTATGGCTACACCTTC.

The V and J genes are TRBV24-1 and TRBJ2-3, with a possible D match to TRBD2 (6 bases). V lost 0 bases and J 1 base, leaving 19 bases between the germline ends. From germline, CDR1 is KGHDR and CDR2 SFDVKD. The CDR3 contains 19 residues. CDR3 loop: CATSDLPTPTLAGTDTQYF. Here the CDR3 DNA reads TGTGCCACCAGTGATTTGCCTACCCCGACTTTAGCGGGCACAGATACGCAGTATTTT.

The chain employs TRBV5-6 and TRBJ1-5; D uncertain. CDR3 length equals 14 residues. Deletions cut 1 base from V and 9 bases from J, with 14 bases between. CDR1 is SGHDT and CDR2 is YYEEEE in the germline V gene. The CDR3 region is CASSLQRGRGPQHF. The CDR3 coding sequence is TGTGCCAGCAGCTTGCAGCGGGGAAGAGGGCCCCAGCATTTT. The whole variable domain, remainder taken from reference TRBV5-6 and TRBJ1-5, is DAGVTQSPTHLIKTRGQQVTLRCSPKSGHDTVSWYQQALGQGPQFIFQYYEEEERQRGNFPDRFSGHQFPNYSSELNVNALLLGDSALYLCASSLQRGRGPQHFGDGTRLSIL.